The source of this TCR beta chain is a study of neoadjuvant anti-PD-1 for oral cavity cancer. This clone was seen a handful of times. Clones were sequenced by immunoSEQ multiplex PCR, and TCRdb holds only the in-frame ones, with some missing. The sample holds some 10,000 clones; 66% are singletons and the top ten take around 4%. Regarding time point: after neoadjuvant nivolumab, at surgical resection. The sequence derives from a person between 35 and 79 years old with oral cavity squamous cell carcinoma. Sequencing was performed on PBMCs, taken after nivolumab (anti-PD-1) treatment.

CDR3 region: CASSLYPDRTAQYF. CDR3 nucleotides: TGTGCCAGCAGTTTATATCCGGATCGGACGGCTCAGTACTTC. This chain connects TRBV28 to TRBJ2-4; D uncertain. The germline CDR1 and CDR2 sequences are MDHEN and SYDVKM. The CDR3 runs to 14 residues. The ends were cut back, 1 base at V and 12 bases at J, with 16 bases in the middle.